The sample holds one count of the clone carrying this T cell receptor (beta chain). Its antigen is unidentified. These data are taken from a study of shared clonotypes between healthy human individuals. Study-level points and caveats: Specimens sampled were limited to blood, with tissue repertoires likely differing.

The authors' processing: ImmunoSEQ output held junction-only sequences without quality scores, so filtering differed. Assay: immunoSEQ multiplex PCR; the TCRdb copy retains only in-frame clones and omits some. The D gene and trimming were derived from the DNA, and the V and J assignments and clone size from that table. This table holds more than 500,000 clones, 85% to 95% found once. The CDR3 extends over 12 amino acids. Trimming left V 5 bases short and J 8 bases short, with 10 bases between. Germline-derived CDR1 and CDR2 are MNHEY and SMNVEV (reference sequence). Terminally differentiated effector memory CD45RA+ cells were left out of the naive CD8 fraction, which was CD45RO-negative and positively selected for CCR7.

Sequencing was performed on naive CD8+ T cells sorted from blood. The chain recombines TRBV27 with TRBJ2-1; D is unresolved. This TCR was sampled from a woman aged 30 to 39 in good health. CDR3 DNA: TGTGCCAGCAGTACCCGAGGCGATGAGCAGTTCTTC. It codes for CASSTRGDEQFF.